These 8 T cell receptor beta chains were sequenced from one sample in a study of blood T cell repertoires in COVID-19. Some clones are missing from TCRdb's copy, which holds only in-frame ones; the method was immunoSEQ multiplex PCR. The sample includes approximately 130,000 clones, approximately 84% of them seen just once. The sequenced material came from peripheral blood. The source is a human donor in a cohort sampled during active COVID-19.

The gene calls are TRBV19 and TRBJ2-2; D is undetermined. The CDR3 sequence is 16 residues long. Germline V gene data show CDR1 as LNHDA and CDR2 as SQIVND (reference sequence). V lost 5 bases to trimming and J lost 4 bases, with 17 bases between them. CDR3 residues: CASSPYVMASTGELFF. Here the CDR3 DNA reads TGTGCCAGTAGTCCGTACGTAATGGCTAGCACCGGGGAGCTGTTTTTT. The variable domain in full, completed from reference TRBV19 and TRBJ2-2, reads DGGITQSPKYLFRKEGQNVTLSCEQNLNHDAMYWYRQDPGQGLRLIYYSQIVNDFQKGDIAEGYSVSREKKESFPLTVTSAQKNPTAFYLCASSPYVMASTGELFFGEGSRLTVL.

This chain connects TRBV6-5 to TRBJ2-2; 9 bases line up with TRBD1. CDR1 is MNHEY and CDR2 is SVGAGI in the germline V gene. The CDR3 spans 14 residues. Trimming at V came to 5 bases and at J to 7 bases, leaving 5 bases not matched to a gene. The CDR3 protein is CASSTGTGSGELFF. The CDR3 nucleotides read TGTGCCAGCAGTACCGGGACAGGGAGCGGGGAGCTGTTTTTT.

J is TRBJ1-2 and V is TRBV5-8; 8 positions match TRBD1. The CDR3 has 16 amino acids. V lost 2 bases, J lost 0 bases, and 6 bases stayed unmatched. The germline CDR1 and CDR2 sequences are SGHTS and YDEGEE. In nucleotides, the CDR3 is TGTGCCAGCAGCTTAGCGACAGGGGTCTCTAACTATGGCTACACCTTC. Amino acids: CASSLATGVSNYGYTF.

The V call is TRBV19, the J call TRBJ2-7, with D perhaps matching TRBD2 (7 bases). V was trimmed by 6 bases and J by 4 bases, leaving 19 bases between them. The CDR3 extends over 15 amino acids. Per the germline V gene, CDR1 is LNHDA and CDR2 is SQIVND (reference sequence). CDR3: CASSPAAGARYEQYF. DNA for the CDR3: TGTGCCAGTAGCCCTGCGGCGGGGGCGAGATACGAGCAGTACTTC.

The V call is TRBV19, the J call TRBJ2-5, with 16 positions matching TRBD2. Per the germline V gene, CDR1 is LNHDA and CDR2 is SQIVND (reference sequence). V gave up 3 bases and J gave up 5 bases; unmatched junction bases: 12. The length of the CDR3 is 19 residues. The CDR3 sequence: CASSIRGLAGGRYMETQYF. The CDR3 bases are TGTGCCAGTAGTATTAGGGGACTAGCGGGGGGGCGGTACATGGAGACCCAGTACTTC.

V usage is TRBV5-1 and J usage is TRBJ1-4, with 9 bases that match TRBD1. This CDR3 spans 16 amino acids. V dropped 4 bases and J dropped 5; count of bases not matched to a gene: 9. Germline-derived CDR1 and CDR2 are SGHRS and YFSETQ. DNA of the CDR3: TGCGCCAGCAGCCCAGAGCCGGGACAGGGAAATGAAAAACTGTTTTTT. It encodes CASSPEPGQGNEKLFF.

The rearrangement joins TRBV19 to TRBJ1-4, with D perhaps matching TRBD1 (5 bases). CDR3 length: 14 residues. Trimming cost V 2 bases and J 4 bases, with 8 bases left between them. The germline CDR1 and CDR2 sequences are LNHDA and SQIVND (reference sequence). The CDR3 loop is CASSIQGYNEKLFF. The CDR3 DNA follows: TGTGCCAGTAGTATACAGGGATATAATGAAAAACTGTTTTTT.

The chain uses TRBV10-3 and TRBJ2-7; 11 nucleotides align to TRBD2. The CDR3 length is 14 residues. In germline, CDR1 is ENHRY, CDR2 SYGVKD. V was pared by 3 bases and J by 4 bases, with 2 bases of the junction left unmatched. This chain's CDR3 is CAISDLAGGYEQYF. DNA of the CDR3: TGTGCCATCAGTGACTTAGCGGGAGGGTACGAGCAGTACTTC.